The 13 T cell receptor beta chains in this list originate from one sample, sequenced in a study of Graves' ophthalmopathy and Graves' hyperthyroidism (dated by TCRdb to about 2018). The sample was run on an Illumina HiSeq 2000. TCR beta CDR3 regions were amplified from RNA transcripts for repertoire sequencing. The first round was an RT-PCR using HTBI primers with the Qiagen OneStep RT-PCR kit, and this first round was followed by a second-round multiplex PCR, then size selection and purification. Using fastp at Q25 and MiXCR, TCRdb reprocessed the public reads and kept productive beta chains. Under each unique CDR3 protein, matching rows form one entry showing the most common genes and DNA. The sample table records 1 million to 1.3 million distinct CDR3 sequences; roughly 35% of these occur just once. Around 10% of the sample goes to the ten largest clones. The sample comprised peripheral blood or thyroid tissue (not recorded which). The source is an adult man with Graves' hyperthyroidism.

The table lists this clonotype with many counts. The rearrangement links TRBV10-3 to TRBJ1-3; a weak D match, TRBD1 (6 bases). V gave up 7 bases and J gave up 0 bases, with 13 bases separating them. Germline CDR1 is ENHRY and CDR2 is SYGVKD. The CDR3 totals 15 residues. The CDR3 nucleotides are TGTGCCATCACCGTGACAGGTAGCTCTGGAAACACCATATATTTT. Translation: CAITVTGSSGNTIYF.

The table lists this clonotype with many counts. This chain connects TRBV24-1 to TRBJ1-2; D not certain. The V and J ends lost 4 bases and 7 bases respectively, with 12 bases between them. Germline V gene data show CDR1 as KGHDR and CDR2 as SFDVKD. The CDR3 is made up of 13 amino acids. In DNA form, the CDR3 reads TGTGCCACCAGTGAAGGGTATGGTTCTGGCTACACCTTC. Its translation: CATSEGYGSGYTF.

This clonotype was seen many times. The rearrangement joins TRBV19 to TRBJ2-7; D gene unclear. The CDR3 is made up of 15 amino acids. The germline V gene has CDR1 LNHDA and CDR2 SQIVND (reference sequence). Trimming took 4 bases from V and 2 from J, leaving 15 bases between them. CDR3 sequence (DNA): TGTGCCAGTAGTACCAAGCCAGGAAGAACCTACGAGCAGTACTTC. It is translated as CASSTKPGRTYEQYF.

There are many counts of this clonotype. The chain recombines TRBV20-1 with TRBJ1-5; TRBD1 aligns across 9 bases. The CDR3 has 17 residues. Germline V gene sequence: CDR1 DFQATT, CDR2 SNEGSKA (reference sequence). V lost 5 bases, J lost 6 bases, and 17 bases stayed unmatched. CDR3 protein: CSAPTGGPGTGSQPQHF. CDR3 DNA sequence: TGCAGTGCTCCAACGGGTGGACCCGGGACAGGGAGTCAGCCCCAGCATTTT.

The V gene is TRBV7-2, the J gene TRBJ2-7; D not certain. Trimming stripped 5 bases from V and 0 bases from J, with 17 bases between. CDR3 size: 16 residues. Germline CDR1 is SGHTA and CDR2 is FQGNSA. CDR3 bases: TGTGCCAGCAGCCTACAGACCTGGGCCAGCTCCTACGAGCAGTACTTC. Translation gives CASSLQTWASSYEQYF.

The V gene is TRBV9, the J gene TRBJ1-6, with D unresolved. Trimming took 0 bases from V and 10 from J, leaving 14 bases between them. The CDR3 contains 15 residues. Germline CDR1 is SGDLS and CDR2 is YYNGEE. For the CDR3, the DNA is TGTGCCAGCAGCGTAGGGACCCTTGGGAACTCACCCCTCCACTTT. It is translated as CASSVGTLGNSPLHF.

Comments on this clonotype: An end of the junction differs from the germline gene, which may be a read error. The chain uses TRBV10-3 and TRBJ2-2, with D maybe TRBD2 (6 bases). Germline V gene sequence: CDR1 ENHRY, CDR2 SYGVKD. The CDR3 contains 12 residues. The CDR3, as DNA: TGTGCCAGCAACACCGGGACTTTCTCCCCAAATTTT. Protein sequence: CASNTGTFSPNF.

The chain employs TRBV2 and TRBJ2-2; the match to TRBD2 covers 14 bases. V was clipped by 6 bases and J by 6 bases; unmatched bases: 3. The CDR3 is 15 residues long. CDR1 is SNHLY, CDR2 FYNNEI, per germline. The CDR3 here is CASRGLAGASGELFF. CDR3 sequence (DNA): TGTGCCAGCAGGGGACTAGCGGGGGCTTCCGGGGAGCTGTTTTTT.

CDR3 amino acids: CASSIQGQGNQPQHF. The CDR3, as DNA: TGTGCCAGTAGTATTCAGGGACAGGGTAATCAGCCCCAGCATTTT. The gene calls are TRBV19 and TRBJ1-5, with 9 bases that match TRBD1. Per the germline V gene, CDR1 is LNHDA and CDR2 is SQIVND (reference sequence). This CDR3 is built from 15 residues. V lost 3 bases and J lost 4; bases outside the gene matches: 4. Looking up the rest from reference TRBV19 and TRBJ1-5 gives the full variable domain: DGGITQSPKYLFRKEGQNVTLSCEQNLNHDAMYWYRQDPGQGLRLIYYSQIVNDFQKGDIAEGYSVSREKKESFPLTVTSAQKNPTAFYLCASSIQGQGNQPQHFGDGTRLSIL.

The V and J genes are TRBV19 and TRBJ2-7; no firm D call. V lost 7 bases, J lost 3 bases, and 22 bases lay in between. The CDR3 is 16 residues long. The germline V gene encodes CDR1 LNHDA and CDR2 SQIVND (reference sequence). The CDR3 reads CASTASGRNGDYEQYF. In DNA form, the CDR3 reads TGTGCCAGTACCGCCTCCGGCCGGAACGGTGACTACGAGCAGTACTTC.

This clonotype has at least ten counts. The chain carries TRBV25-1 and TRBJ1-4; D is undetermined. Germline CDR1 reads MGHDK; CDR2 reads SYGVNS. The CDR3 has 15 residues. The ends were cut back, 1 base at V and 7 bases at J, with 13 bases in the middle. CDR3 in amino acids: CASSESPGLGEKLFF. The CDR3 DNA reads TGTGCCAGCAGTGAATCTCCAGGACTTGGTGAAAAACTGTTTTTT.

This clonotype was recorded a few times. This rearrangement joins TRBV12-3 or TRBV12-4 to TRBJ1-5; no reliable D call. CDR3 length equals 14 residues. Trimming pared 6 bases from V and 0 bases from J, leaving 9 bases between. CDR3 DNA sequence: TGTGCCAGCAGCCCAGGTATTAGCAATCAGCCCCAGCATTTT. This translates into CASSPGISNQPQHF.

The chain uses TRBV10-3 and TRBJ1-3; D may be TRBD1 (6 bases). The CDR3 is made up of 16 amino acids. The germline V and J ends were trimmed by 10 bases and 5 bases, with 24 bases remaining between them. Per germline, CDR1 ENHRY and CDR2 SYGVKD. The CDR3 bases are TGTGCCAGCAGCTCCCCTCGGGGAGGGGGTAGAAACACCATATATTTT. As protein: CASSSPRGGGRNTIYF.